These 4 T cell receptor beta chains share one sample of origin, sequenced in a study of CD8+ T cells in alopecia areata. Treatment defined: oral pan-JAK inhibitor, 5-10 mg twice daily. It was cDNA, reverse transcribed from extracted RNA, that served as the sequencing template. Only in-frame clones appear in the TCRdb table, and some are missing; sequencing was by immunoSEQ multiplex PCR. Found here are a few hundred thousand clones, more than 45% of them singletons; the top ten hold 1.6%. Sequenced here: CD4+ T cells sorted from blood, sampled at week 4, from a patient treated with tofacitinib. Every receptor here comes from a human donor with alopecia areata.

CDR3 loop: CSVEGGTGGETQYF. The CDR3 DNA sequence: TGCAGCGTTGAAGGAGGGACAGGGGGAGAGACCCAGTACTTC. V gene TRBV29-1 combines with J gene TRBJ2-5; 11 bases fit TRBD1. The CDR3 totals 14 residues. Per the germline V gene, CDR1 is SQVTM and CDR2 is ANQGSEA. V lost 1 base and J lost 4; bases outside the gene matches: 2.

The chain combines TRBV30 with TRBJ2-2, with D perhaps TRBD1 (5 bases). This CDR3 is built from 14 residues. The germline V gene has CDR1 GTSNPN and CDR2 SVGIG (reference sequence). The V end lost 0 bases, the J end lost 5 bases, and 10 bases lay between the germline ends. The DNA of the CDR3 is TGTGCCTGGAGTGTAAGGGGAAGGACCGGGGAGCTGTTTTTT. Protein sequence: CAWSVRGRTGELFF. The whole variable domain, filled in from reference TRBV30 and TRBJ2-2, reads SQTIHQWPATLVQPVGSPLSLECTVEGTSNPNLYWYRQAAGRGLQLLFYSVGIGQISSEVPQNLSASRPQDRQFILSSKKLLLSDSGFYLCAWSVRGRTGELFFGEGSRLTVL.

This chain links TRBV25-1 with TRBJ1-6, with TRBD1 matching 9 bases. V lost 4 bases and J lost 14; bases outside the gene matches: 15. From germline, CDR1 is MGHDK and CDR2 SYGVNS. The CDR3 is 16 residues long. CDR3 coding DNA: TGTGCCAGCAGTGTCAATCCGGGACAGGGAGCTTCGTCCCTCCACTTT. Translated, it gives CASSVNPGQGASSLHF.

The chain recombines TRBV30 with TRBJ2-6, with unresolved D. CDR1 is GTSNPN and CDR2 is SVGIG in the germline V gene (reference sequence). Trimming took off 4 bases at V and 0 bases at J, with 10 bases between the two ends. This CDR3 has 15 amino acids. This chain's CDR3 is CAWTTAFSGANVLTF. The CDR3 region has the DNA TGTGCCTGGACCACAGCCTTCTCTGGGGCCAACGTCCTGACTTTC.